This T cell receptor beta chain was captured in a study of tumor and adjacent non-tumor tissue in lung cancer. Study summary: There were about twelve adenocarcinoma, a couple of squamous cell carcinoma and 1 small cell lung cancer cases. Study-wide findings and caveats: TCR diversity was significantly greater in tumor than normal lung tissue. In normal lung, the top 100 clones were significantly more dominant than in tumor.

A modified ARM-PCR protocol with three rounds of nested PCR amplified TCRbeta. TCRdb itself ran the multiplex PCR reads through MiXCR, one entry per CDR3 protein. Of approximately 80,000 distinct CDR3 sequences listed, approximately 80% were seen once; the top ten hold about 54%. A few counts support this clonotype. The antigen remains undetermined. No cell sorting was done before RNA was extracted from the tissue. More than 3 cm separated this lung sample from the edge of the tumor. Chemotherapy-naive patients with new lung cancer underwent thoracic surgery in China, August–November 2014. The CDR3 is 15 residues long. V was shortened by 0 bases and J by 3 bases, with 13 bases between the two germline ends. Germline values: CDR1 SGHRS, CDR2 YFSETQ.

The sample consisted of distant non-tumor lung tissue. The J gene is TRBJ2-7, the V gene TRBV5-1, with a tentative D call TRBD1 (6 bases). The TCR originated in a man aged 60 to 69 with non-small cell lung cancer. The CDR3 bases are TGCGCCAGCAGCTTGGCATCTACAGGGAGCTACGAGCAGTACTTC. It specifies CASSLASTGSYEQYF.